A single sample is the source of the 20 T cell receptor beta chains below, sequenced in a study of T cells after yellow fever vaccination. Each CDR3 protein gets one entry after TCRdb re-called the 5' RACE reads with MiXCR. The repertoire includes 620,000 or so distinct CDR3 sequences, about 12% of them detected once, and more than 12% sits in the top ten. Source: PBMCs, taken on the day of the yellow fever booster vaccination. These receptors came from a man younger than 40 who received the YFV17D yellow fever vaccine.

Only a few counts were recorded for this clonotype. The gene calls are TRBV5-1 and TRBJ1-2; unclear D gene. CDR1 and CDR2 (germline): SGHRS, YFSETQ. The CDR3 covers 13 residues. V gave up 4 bases and J gave up 4 bases, with 11 bases separating them. CDR3 residues: CASSTDVGYGYTF. CDR3 nucleotide sequence: TGCGCCAGCAGCACCGACGTGGGCTATGGCTACACCTTC.

The V gene is TRBV2, the J gene TRBJ2-5; no firm D call. The V end was cut by 6 bases, the J end by 2 bases, with 7 bases between. Germline loops: CDR1 SNHLY, CDR2 FYNNEI. The CDR3 has 12 amino acids. DNA for the CDR3: TGTGCCAGCAGAACATATCAAGAGACCCAGTACTTC. Amino acid sequence: CASRTYQETQYF.

This clonotype was counted only a few times. The chain employs TRBV20-1 and TRBJ2-1, with no clear D. Trimming removed 2 bases from V and 6 bases from J, with 8 bases in between. In germline, CDR1 is DFQATT, CDR2 SNEGSKA (reference sequence). The CDR3 totals 12 residues. The CDR3 coding sequence is TGCAGTGCTAGATGGACGGGCAATGAGCAGTTCTTC. This encodes CSARWTGNEQFF.

The chain recombines TRBV3-1 with TRBJ2-7; D is possibly TRBD1 or TRBD2 (5 bases each). The CDR3 contains 14 residues. Germline V lookup: CDR1 LGHDT, CDR2 YNNKEL (reference sequence). With 0 bases removed from V and 1 base from J, the gap between germline ends came to 7 bases. The CDR3 protein is CASSQEGVSYEQYF. For the CDR3, the DNA is TGTGCCAGCAGCCAAGAGGGGGTTTCCTACGAGCAGTACTTC.

The chain links TRBV4-2 to TRBJ2-2, with 13 nucleotides matching TRBD2. CDR1 is LGHNA, CDR2 YNFKEQ, per germline. The CDR3 loop spans 19 amino acids. With V trimmed by 5 bases and J by 1 base, 10 bases remained unmatched. This CDR3 reads CASSILKGLAGQNTGELFF. The CDR3 DNA is TGTGCCAGCAGCATATTAAAGGGACTAGCGGGACAGAACACCGGGGAGCTGTTTTTT.

A few counts support this clonotype. This rearrangement joins TRBV7-9 to TRBJ2-7; 10 bases are a match to TRBD2. The J segment lost 3 bases and the V segment lost 5 bases, leaving 7 bases of the junction unmatched. Germline V lookup: CDR1 SEHNR, CDR2 FQNEAQ (reference sequence). There are 15 residues in the CDR3. In DNA, the CDR3 is TGTGCCAGCAGCGGGACTAGCGAGAGATACTACGAGCAGTACTTC. Translation: CASSGTSERYYEQYF.

This clonotype has a count of ten or more. The chain is built from TRBV6-1 and TRBJ2-1; tentatively, D is TRBD2 (6 bases). Looked up from germline, CDR1 is MNHNS and CDR2 is SASEGT. The CDR3 is made up of 13 amino acids. V lost 6 bases to trimming and J lost 6 bases, with 12 bases between them. The CDR3 DNA sequence: TGTGCCAGCAGCGCACGGCGGGGCAATGAGCAGTTCTTC. It codes for CASSARRGNEQFF.

In this sample, this clonotype turned up a few times. This chain uses TRBV2 with TRBJ1-2, with D possibly matching TRBD1 (5 bases). The CDR3 extends over 16 amino acids. V was trimmed by 5 bases and J by 4 bases, leaving 20 bases between them. The germline V gene has CDR1 SNHLY and CDR2 FYNNEI. CDR3 in amino acids: CASSKEAPDGGYGYTF. The CDR3 coding sequence is TGTGCCAGCAGTAAAGAGGCCCCCGACGGGGGCTATGGCTACACCTTC.

The chain is built from TRBV20-1 and TRBJ1-1, with unresolved D. There are 15 residues in the CDR3. Germline V lookup: CDR1 DFQATT, CDR2 SNEGSKA (reference sequence). V lost 1 base and J 3 bases, leaving 15 bases between the germline ends. CDR3 sequence (DNA): TGCAGTGCTAGAGTGATGTCCCCCCCGTACACTGAAGCTTTCTTT. Protein product: CSARVMSPPYTEAFF.

V usage is TRBV7-3 and J usage is TRBJ1-1; D not certain. The CDR3 length is 16 residues. Germline values: CDR1 SGHTA, CDR2 FQGTGA. V was pared by 5 bases and J by 0 bases, with 16 bases between. CDR3: CASSTTHLAMNTEAFF. CDR3 in DNA: TGTGCCAGCAGCACCACACATCTGGCCATGAACACTGAAGCTTTCTTT.

The rearrangement links TRBV20-1 to TRBJ2-7; TRBD2 might be the D (5 bases). The V end lost 5 bases, the J end lost 12 bases, and 17 bases lay between the germline ends. Germline V gene data show CDR1 as DFQATT and CDR2 as SNEGSKA (reference sequence). The CDR3 has 11 residues. The CDR3 spells CSAGLPGAVYF. CDR3 sequence (DNA): TGCAGTGCTGGACTCCCCGGAGCCGTGTACTTC.

This clonotype showed up just a few times. V usage is TRBV19 and J usage is TRBJ2-2; D uncertain. The germline gives CDR1 LNHDA, CDR2 SQIVND (reference sequence). The ends were cut back, 4 bases at V and 7 bases at J, with 4 bases in the middle. This CDR3 has 11 amino acids. The CDR3 spells CASSRIGELFF. DNA of the CDR3: TGTGCCAGTAGTAGGATCGGGGAGCTGTTTTTT. The full variable domain, its missing parts supplied by reference TRBV19 and TRBJ2-2, is DGGITQSPKYLFRKEGQNVTLSCEQNLNHDAMYWYRQDPGQGLRLIYYSQIVNDFQKGDIAEGYSVSREKKESFPLTVTSAQKNPTAFYLCASSRIGELFFGEGSRLTVL.

This clonotype was detected many times. This sequence joins TRBV12-3 or TRBV12-4 and TRBJ2-5; unclear D gene. The V and J ends lost 4 bases and 0 bases respectively, with 9 bases between them. This CDR3 contains 14 residues. The CDR3 DNA sequence: TGTGCCAGCAGTTCCAGTATGTACCAAGAGACCCAGTACTTC. Amino acid sequence: CASSSSMYQETQYF.

This clonotype was seen a few times. V is TRBV20-1 and J is TRBJ2-7; TRBD1 is a possible D gene (6 bases). CDR1 and CDR2 (germline): DFQATT, SNEGSKA (reference sequence). The CDR3 is 17 residues long. The germline V and J ends were trimmed by 6 bases and 4 bases, with 28 bases remaining between them. For the CDR3, the DNA is TGCAGTGCCAGCAAACTAAATAGGGTGGACAGCTCGTACGAGCAGTACTTC. This codes for CSASKLNRVDSSYEQYF.

J is TRBJ2-1 and V is TRBV11-2; D may be TRBD2 (5 bases). CDR1 and CDR2 (germline): SGHAT, FQNNGV. The V and J ends lost 4 bases and 8 bases respectively, with 18 bases between them. The CDR3 has 15 residues. CDR3 nucleotide sequence: TGTGCCAGCAGCTGGGAGCAACGGGATGTCTATGAGCAGTTCTTC. Translated: CASSWEQRDVYEQFF.

This clonotype was seen more than once but under ten times. This chain uses TRBV4-3 with TRBJ1-5; D uncertain. Looked up from germline, CDR1 is LGHNA and CDR2 is YSLEER. V shed 0 bases and J shed 2 bases, with 5 bases lying between them. The CDR3 loop spans 14 amino acids. CDR3 region: CASSQEPGNQPQHF. CDR3 nucleotide sequence: TGCGCCAGCAGCCAAGAGCCAGGCAATCAGCCCCAGCATTTT.

This clonotype occurred a few times. The chain carries TRBV5-4 and TRBJ2-1; 16 bases agree with TRBD2. The CDR3 length is 15 residues. V gave up 5 bases and J gave up 8 bases; unmatched junction bases: 4. From germline, CDR1 is SGHNT and CDR2 YYREEE (reference sequence). This CDR3 reads CASRTGTSGRDEQFF. Here the CDR3 DNA reads TGTGCCAGCAGAACCGGGACTAGCGGGAGGGATGAGCAGTTCTTC.

This clonotype was counted between two and nine times. This chain joins TRBV20-1 and TRBJ2-7, with a possible D match to TRBD2 (6 bases). Germline CDR1 and CDR2: DFQATT and SNEGSKA (reference sequence). The CDR3 consists of 16 residues. Trimming shortened V by 6 bases and J by 7 bases, and 28 bases separated the two germline ends. The chain's CDR3 is CSAMPLRDSSLREQYF. CDR3 bases: TGCAGTGCGATGCCGCTTCGGGACTCGTCATTGAGGGAGCAGTACTTC.

The chain links TRBV6-2 or TRBV6-3 to TRBJ1-3; 8 positions agree with TRBD1. Per germline, CDR1 MNHEY and CDR2 SVGEGT. The CDR3 length is 15 residues. V trimming: 7 bases; J trimming: 0 bases; junction bases outside the gene matches: 5. CDR3 sequence: CASTLTGDSGNTIYF. CDR3 sequence (DNA): TGTGCCAGCACCTTGACAGGGGACTCTGGAAACACCATATATTTT.

As to this clonotype: At one boundary the junction diverges from the germline segment, which might be a read error. The chain uses TRBV5-4 and TRBJ1-1; tentatively, D is TRBD1 (5 bases). The CDR3 loop spans 11 amino acids. From germline, CDR1 is SGHNT and CDR2 YYREEE (reference sequence). The CDR3 nucleotides read TGTGCCACCAGCGTGAAAGGGGTAGCTTTCTTT. Translation gives CATSVKGVAFF. Full variable domain (rest looked up from reference TRBV5-4 and TRBJ1-1): ETGVTQSPTHLIKTRGQQVTLRCSSQSGHNTVSWYQQALGQGPQFIFQYYREEENGRGNFPPRFSGLQFPNYSSELNVNALELDDSALYLCATSVKGVAFFGQGTRLTVV.